A single sample gave rise to the 16 T cell receptor beta chains below, sequenced in a study of T-cell reconstitution after alpha-beta-depleted transplantation in children. TCRbeta library preparation incorporated unique molecular identifiers. Using its own MiXCR run on the PCR reads, TCRdb lists one record per CDR3 protein. Of hundreds of thousands of distinct CDR3 sequences listed, around a sixth are singletons. Sequences were derived from PBMCs, mostly from graft donor cells, sampled 360 days after TCRalphabeta/CD19-depleted stem cell transplant. The source is a male patient aged 2 to 9 who had a stem cell transplant for acute lymphoblastic leukemia, so the T cells may come from the graft donor.

This clonotype came up a few times. The gene calls are TRBV6-2 or TRBV6-3 and TRBJ2-4; D is ambiguous. The CDR3 has 14 residues. Per the germline V gene, CDR1 is MNHEY and CDR2 is SVGEGT. Trimming shortened V by 2 bases and J by 7 bases, and 12 bases separated the two germline ends. The CDR3 here is CASSYRQVGNIQYF. The CDR3 nucleotides are TGTGCCAGCAGTTACCGGCAAGTGGGCAACATTCAGTACTTC.

There are a few counts of this clonotype. This sequence joins TRBV5-1 and TRBJ1-5; D not resolved. Germline CDR1 and CDR2: SGHRS and YFSETQ. The CDR3 has 15 residues. V dropped 0 bases and J dropped 0 bases, with 7 bases sitting between them. DNA of the CDR3: TGCGCCAGCAGCTTGGGCGGCGATAGCAATCAGCCCCAGCATTTT. Residues: CASSLGGDSNQPQHF.

This clonotype showed up just a few times. V usage is TRBV20-1 and J usage is TRBJ2-2; TRBD2 is a possible D gene (5 bases). Germline V CDR1 and CDR2: DFQATT, SNEGSKA (reference sequence). The CDR3 is 11 amino acids. Trimming took off 4 bases at V and 6 bases at J, with 6 bases between the two ends. CDR3 DNA sequence: TGCAGTGCTATGAGGGCCGGGGAGCTGTTTTTT. It is translated as CSAMRAGELFF.

The J gene is TRBJ2-1, the V gene TRBV20-1, with TRBD2 matching over 9 bases. The V gene's germline CDR1 is DFQATT and CDR2 SNEGSKA (reference sequence). This CDR3 contains 15 residues. Unmatched junction bases numbered 12, after V lost 5 bases and J lost 7 bases. CDR3 in DNA: TGCAGTGCTTCCCACGGTAGCGGGAGTAGGAATGAGCAGTTCTTC. Translation: CSASHGSGSRNEQFF.

In regard to this clonotype: No DNA is shown, since the ends of the CDR3 on it are uncertain; the CDR3 is the one TCRdb lists. The rearrangement links TRBV7-2 to TRBJ2-2. The germline gives CDR1 SGHTA, CDR2 FQGNSA. The CDR3 is made up of 17 amino acids, end residues included. This CDR3 reads CASSLSIALFGNGELFF.

This clonotype appeared a few times. The gene calls are TRBV5-5 and TRBJ2-2; 8 nucleotides agree with TRBD2. The germline V gene encodes CDR1 SGHKS and CDR2 YYEKEE (reference sequence). J lost 16 bases, V lost 5 bases, and 19 bases had no gene match. This CDR3 spans 15 amino acids. CDR3 sequence: CASRPDQGSPGGKFF. The CDR3 coding sequence is TGTGCCAGCAGGCCGGATCAGGGGAGTCCGGGAGGGAAGTTTTTT. Variable domain in full (rest from reference TRBV5-5 and TRBJ2-2): DAGVTQSPTHLIKTRGQQVTLRCSPISGHKSVSWYQQVLGQGPQFIFQYYEKEERGRGNFPDRFSARQFPNYSSELNVNALLLGDSALYLCASRPDQGSPGGKFFGEGSRLTVL.

This clonotype was seen many times. This chain uses TRBV7-9 with TRBJ2-3; D may be TRBD1 or TRBD2 (5 bases each). Germline V CDR1 and CDR2: SEHNR, FQNEAQ (reference sequence). The CDR3 consists of 13 residues. V was clipped by 5 bases and J by 12 bases, with 18 bases between them. The CDR3 region is CASSGTGFSRQYF. CDR3 nucleotides: TGTGCCAGCAGCGGGACGGGGTTCTCCCGTCAGTATTTT. Filled out from reference TRBV7-9 and TRBJ2-3, the complete variable domain reads DTGVSQNPRHKITKRGQNVTFRCDPISEHNRLYWYRQTLGQGPEFLTYFQNEAQLEKSRLLSDRFSAERPKGSFSTLEIQRTEQGDSAMYLCASSGTGFSRQYFGPGTRLTVL.

The chain joins TRBV29-1 to TRBJ2-5; TRBD2 is a possible D gene (5 bases). This CDR3 is built from 12 residues. V was shortened by 8 bases and J by 5 bases, with 15 bases between the two germline ends. Germline CDR1 and CDR2: SQVTM and ANQGSEA. The CDR3 protein is CSPADSRETQYF. The CDR3 bases are TGCAGCCCTGCGGACTCCCGGGAGACCCAGTACTTC.

The chain recombines TRBV2 with TRBJ2-7; 12 nucleotides line up with TRBD1. V lost 3 bases to trimming and J lost 4 bases; unmatched junction nucleotides: 4. The CDR3 runs to 15 residues. Per germline, CDR1 SNHLY and CDR2 FYNNEI. The CDR3 DNA is TGTGCCAGCAGTGACCGGGGACAGGGGGCGTACGAGCAGTACTTC. Residues: CASSDRGQGAYEQYF.

The CDR3 nucleotides read TGTGCCAGCCACAGGGACGGTGGAGAGGCCCAGCATTTT. This codes for CASHRDGGEAQHF. This chain connects TRBV2 to TRBJ1-5, with D possibly being TRBD1 (6 bases). Trimming removed 8 bases at V and 11 bases at J, with 19 bases between. Germline CDR1 and CDR2: SNHLY and FYNNEI. The CDR3 runs to 13 residues. Drawing the rest from reference TRBV2 and TRBJ1-5, the complete variable domain is EPEVTQTPSHQVTQMGQEVILRCVPISNHLYFYWYRQILGQKVEFLVSFYNNEISEKSEIFDDQFSVERPDGSNFTLKIRSTKLEDSAMYFCASHRDGGEAQHFGDGTRLSIL.

This clonotype was observed at least ten times. The chain carries TRBV29-1 and TRBJ2-1; maybe TRBD1 (6 bases). Trimming pared 7 bases from V and 5 bases from J, leaving 15 bases between. This CDR3 is built from 13 residues. The germline V gene encodes CDR1 SQVTM and CDR2 ANQGSEA. The CDR3 loop reads CSGVGAGDNEQFF. The DNA of the CDR3 is TGCAGCGGGGTTGGGGCAGGGGACAATGAGCAGTTCTTC.

There are a few counts of this clonotype. The chain couples TRBV12-3 or TRBV12-4 to TRBJ1-2; TRBD1 agrees at 8 bases. V lost 3 bases and J lost 5; bases outside the gene matches: 8. This CDR3 has 15 residues. CDR3: CASSLGQGALYGYTF. The CDR3 DNA reads TGTGCCAGCAGTTTGGGGCAGGGGGCCCTTTATGGCTACACCTTC.

This rearrangement joins TRBV4-1 to TRBJ2-5; TRBD2 matches 11 bases. The germline CDR1 and CDR2 sequences are MGHRA and YSYEKL. The CDR3 length is 18 residues. V dropped 4 bases and J dropped 5; count of bases not matched to a gene: 15. In nucleotides, the CDR3 is TGCGCCAGCAGCCCCAGACCCCTAGCGGGGGGTCCTGGGGAGACCCAGTACTTC. It yields the protein CASSPRPLAGGPGETQYF.

In this sample, this clonotype turned up a few times. This chain connects TRBV6-1 to TRBJ2-7; 7 bases are a match to TRBD1. The germline gives CDR1 MNHNS, CDR2 SASEGT. Losses at the gene ends were 8 bases for V and 5 bases for J; bases not matched to a gene: 12. This CDR3 has 14 amino acids. The chain's CDR3 is CASSPGGKWNEQYF. CDR3 bases: TGTGCCAGCTCTCCAGGGGGAAAATGGAACGAGCAGTACTTC.

The chain has TRBV6-1 and TRBJ2-7; no firm D call. The CDR3 has 14 amino acids. CDR1 MNHNS and CDR2 SASEGT come from the germline V gene. V was cut by 3 bases and J by 2 bases, with 11 bases left in between. The CDR3 protein is CASSDLQFTYEQYF. DNA of the CDR3: TGTGCCAGCAGTGACCTACAGTTTACCTACGAGCAGTACTTC.

The J gene is TRBJ1-5, the V gene TRBV7-8; D is unclear. Trimming left V 7 bases short and J 0 bases short, with 19 bases between. CDR1 is SGHVS, CDR2 FQNEAQ, per germline. The CDR3 sequence is 17 residues long. CDR3 nucleotide sequence: TGTGCCAGCATCCCCTCCGGAGCCAGATATAGCAATCAGCCCCAGCATTTT. Translating gives CASIPSGARYSNQPQHF.